This TCR beta chain originates from a study of cytomegalovirus exposure and HLA in healthy donors. This clone appeared a single time. The length of the CDR3 is 13 residues. Germline CDR1 is MDHEN and CDR2 is SYDVKM. V gave up 5 bases and J gave up 6 bases; unmatched junction bases: 6. Primers included in the PCR were 60 Vbeta and 13 Jbeta primers. Assay: immunoSEQ multiplex PCR; the TCRdb copy retains only in-frame clones and omits some. This table holds about 140,000 clones, 73% found once. This TCR was sampled from a woman in her forties in good health and CMV-seronegative. This sequence joins TRBV28 and TRBJ1-2; TRBD1 agrees at 7 bases. The specimen was PBMCs. DNA of the CDR3: TGTGCCAGCAGTCTGACAGGGTGGGATGGCTACACCTTC. Its protein product is CASSLTGWDGYTF.